The 14 T cell receptor beta chains reported below all come from one sample, sequenced in a study of T cells in women clearing cervical HPV infection. Measured with immunoSEQ multiplex PCR; TCRdb has only the in-frame clones, and not every one. This repertoire comprises about 20,000 clones; its ten largest clones make up over 5%. The sample taken for sequencing was blood buffy coat. These receptors all come from a woman between 18 and 75 years old with a cervical HPV16 infection that either progressed to CIN3+ or cleared (not recorded which).

A remark on this clone: The observed sequence ends 3 residues before the CDR3 terminus, with the missing tail filled in from the germline J gene. The genes are TRBV20-1 and TRBJ1-3; D is unclear. The CDR3 contains 19 residues. Germline V gene lookup returns CDR1 DFQATT and CDR2 SNEGSKA (reference sequence). Trimming shortened V by 0 bases and J by 0 bases, and 21 bases separated the two germline ends. The part of the CDR3 DNA that was read is TGCAGTGCTAGAGATAAAGGAATCCGCGGCCGCTACTCTGGAAACACC. Its translation is CSARDKGIRGRYSGNT. The CDR3 in its entirety is CSARDKGIRGRYSGNTIYF.

Of note for this clone: Read sequence stops 3 residues before the CDR3 end, and the germline J gene provides the missing end. The chain joins TRBV12-3 or TRBV12-4 to TRBJ2-1; 12 nucleotides agree with TRBD2. V was pared by 6 bases and J by 8 bases, with 5 bases of the junction left unmatched. The CDR3 sequence is 14 residues long. This CDR3 reads CASRTSGRMDEQFF. The sequenced part of the CDR3 DNA is TGTGCCAGCAGAACTAGCGGGAGGATGGATGAG.

A remark on this clone: The read gets to within 3 residues of the CDR3 end, and the germline J gene fills in the rest. V and J are TRBV12-3 or TRBV12-4 and TRBJ1-2; TRBD1 matches at 10 bases. V was clipped by 5 bases and J by 4 bases; unmatched bases: 7. This CDR3 region has 15 residues. The sequenced part of the CDR3 DNA is TGTGCCAGCAGTCTCGACAGGGGGCTGGGCTATGGC. Translating it yields CASSLDRGLGYG. The whole CDR3 reads CASSLDRGLGYGYTF.

To note about this clone: The read finishes 3 residues shy of the CDR3 end, and the germline J gene is used to complete it. V and J are TRBV19 and TRBJ1-1; 7 positions agree with TRBD1. The CDR3 runs 14 residues. Germline lookup yields CDR1 LNHDA and CDR2 SQIVND (reference sequence). J lost 2 bases, V lost 4 bases, and 4 bases had no gene match. CDR3 protein: CASSTQGLNTEAFF. The DNA read from the CDR3 is TGTGCCAGTAGTACACAGGGGCTAAACACTGAA.

Notes on this clone: The read stops 3 residues short of the end of the CDR3; the missing end is completed from the germline J gene. The J gene is TRBJ2-1, the V gene TRBV12-3 or TRBV12-4; a weak D match, TRBD1 (6 bases). This CDR3 is built from 13 residues. With 5 bases removed from V and 7 bases from J, the gap between germline ends came to 12 bases. CDR3 bases read: TGTGCCAGCAGTAGGACAGACAGGAATGAG. Translated, it gives CASSRTDRNE. The whole CDR3 sequence is CASSRTDRNEQFF.

A remark on this clone: The CDR3 goes on 3 residues after the read ends, and that part is filled in from the germline J gene. The genes are TRBV19 and TRBJ1-6, with D possibly matching TRBD1 (5 bases). Trimming left V 1 base short and J 2 bases short, with 12 bases between. This CDR3 region has 17 residues. Germline V gene data show CDR1 as LNHDA and CDR2 as SQIVND (reference sequence). Incomplete CDR3 DNA: TGTGCCAGTAGTATAGGGCGGGGGAACGCCTATAATTCACCC. Translating gives CASSIGRGNAYNSP. The full CDR3 is CASSIGRGNAYNSPLHF. Variable domain in full (rest from reference TRBV19 and TRBJ1-6): DGGITQSPKYLFRKEGQNVTLSCEQNLNHDAMYWYRQDPGQGLRLIYYSQIVNDFQKGDIAEGYSVSREKKESFPLTVTSAQKNPTAFYLCASSIGRGNAYNSPLHFGNGTRLTVT.

As regards this clone: The read ends 3 residues shy of where the CDR3 ends; the end is completed using the germline J gene. The chain combines TRBV7-9 with TRBJ2-3; tentative D call: TRBD1 (6 bases). CDR1 is SEHNR and CDR2 is FQNEAQ in the germline V gene (reference sequence). CDR3 length: 13 residues. CDR3 bases read: TGTGCCAGCAGCTTGGACAGTAAACAGCCG. Amino acids: CASSLDSKQP. The full CDR3 reads CASSLDSKQPQYF.

Points on this clone: The sequence runs out 3 residues before the end of the CDR3; the remainder is reconstructed from the germline J gene. The chain is built from TRBV6-2 or TRBV6-3 and TRBJ2-1; no clear D gene. Germline CDR1 is MNHEY and CDR2 is SVGEGT. The CDR3 is made up of 13 amino acids. V was clipped by 3 bases and J by 8 bases, with 11 bases between them. The DNA read from the CDR3 is TGTGCCAGCAGTTATGGAGCGTTGTATGAG. Protein: CASSYGALYE. The complete CDR3 reads CASSYGALYEQFF.

With regard to this clone: Read sequence stops 3 residues before the CDR3 end, and the germline J gene provides the missing end. This chain uses TRBV19 with TRBJ1-4; D possibly corresponds to TRBD1 (5 bases). V lost 5 bases and J 7 bases, leaving 17 bases between the germline ends. This CDR3 spans 15 amino acids. The germline gives CDR1 LNHDA, CDR2 SQIVND (reference sequence). The sequenced part of the CDR3 DNA is TGTGCCAGTAGTCCATCGGGACTATTGGGTGAAAAA. Protein product: CASSPSGLLGEK. The whole CDR3 is CASSPSGLLGEKLFF.

Note on this clone: Read data end 3 residues before the CDR3 end; the end is taken from the germline J gene. The sample carries other DNA sequences with the same CDR3. This sequence joins TRBV2 and TRBJ2-1, with a tentative D call TRBD2 (5 bases). The V gene lost 8 bases and the J gene lost 5 bases, with 16 bases spanning the gap. The CDR3 runs 14 residues. The germline V gene has CDR1 SNHLY and CDR2 FYNNEI. CDR3 bases read: TGTGCCAGCGAGGGCGACAACAGACACAATGAG. Its protein is CASEGDNRHNE. The full CDR3 protein reads CASEGDNRHNEQFF. Using reference TRBV2 and TRBJ2-1 for the parts outside the CDR3, the full variable domain is EPEVTQTPSHQVTQMGQEVILRCVPISNHLYFYWYRQILGQKVEFLVSFYNNEISEKSEIFDDQFSVERPDGSNFTLKIRSTKLEDSAMYFCASEGDNRHNEQFFGPGTRLTVL.

On this clone: The read halts 3 residues ahead of the CDR3 end, with the missing end drawn from the germline J gene. The chain combines TRBV19 with TRBJ1-1, with D possibly TRBD1 on 5 matching bases. The CDR3 is 14 residues long. The V gene's germline CDR1 is LNHDA and CDR2 SQIVND (reference sequence). The CDR3 is CASSPRTPQETAFF. The part of the CDR3 DNA that was read is TGTGCCAGTTCGCCTCGGACACCGCAAGAGACA.

In the case of this clone: The read ends 3 residues shy of where the CDR3 ends; the end is completed using the germline J gene. The chain employs TRBV18 and TRBJ1-2; D not resolved. Germline V gene sequence: CDR1 KGHSH, CDR2 LQKENI. The CDR3 runs 20 residues. The CDR3 is CASSPPVGLAGGPFGNDYTF. The sequenced part of the CDR3 DNA is TGTGCCAGCTCACCACCGGTAGGACTAGCGGGAGGGCCCTTTGGTAATGAC.

As for this clone: The CDR3 end falls 3 residues outside the read, so it is completed with the germline J gene. V usage is TRBV29-1 and J usage is TRBJ2-1; 11 positions match TRBD2. The CDR3 is 14 amino acids. The germline V gene encodes CDR1 SQVTM and CDR2 ANQGSEA. V lost 7 bases and J lost 6; bases outside the gene matches: 8. Here the CDR3 reads CSATSGANSNEQFF. The sequenced CDR3 bases are TGCAGCGCGACTAGCGGGGCGAACAGCAATGAG.

About this clone: The CDR3 end is not reached by the read, which stops 3 residues before it; the germline J gene fills it in. This chain connects TRBV7-2 to TRBJ1-2; the D is unclear. The V end was cut by 1 base, the J end by 5 bases, with 14 bases between. The CDR3 is made up of 15 amino acids. The germline gives CDR1 SGHTA, CDR2 FQGNSA. The sequenced CDR3 bases are TGTGCCAGCAGCTTAGGTCGCAACAGCATTTATGGC. Its translation is CASSLGRNSIYG. The whole CDR3 sequence reads CASSLGRNSIYGYTF.